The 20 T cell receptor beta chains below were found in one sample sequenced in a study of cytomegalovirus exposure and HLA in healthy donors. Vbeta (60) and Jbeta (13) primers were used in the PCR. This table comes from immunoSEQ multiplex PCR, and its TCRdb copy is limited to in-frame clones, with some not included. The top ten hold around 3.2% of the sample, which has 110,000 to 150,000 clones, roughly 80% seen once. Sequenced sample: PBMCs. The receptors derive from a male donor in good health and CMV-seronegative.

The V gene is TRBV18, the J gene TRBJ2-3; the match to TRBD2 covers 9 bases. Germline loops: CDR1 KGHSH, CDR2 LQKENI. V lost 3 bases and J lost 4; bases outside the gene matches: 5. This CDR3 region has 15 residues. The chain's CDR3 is CASSPGGGASDTQYF. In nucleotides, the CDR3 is TGTGCCAGCTCACCGGGCGGGGGGGCCTCAGATACGCAGTATTTT.

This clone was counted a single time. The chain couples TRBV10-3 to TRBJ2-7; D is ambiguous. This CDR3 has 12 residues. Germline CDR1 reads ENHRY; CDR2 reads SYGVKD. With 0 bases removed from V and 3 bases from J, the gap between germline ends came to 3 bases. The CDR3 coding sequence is TGTGCCATCAGTGAGTCCTTCTACGAGCAGTACTTC. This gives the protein CAISESFYEQYF.

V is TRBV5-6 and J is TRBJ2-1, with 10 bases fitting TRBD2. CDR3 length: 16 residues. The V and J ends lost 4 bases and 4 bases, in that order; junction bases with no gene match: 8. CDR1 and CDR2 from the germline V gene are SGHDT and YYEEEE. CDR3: CASSLLGLARYNEQFF. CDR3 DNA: TGTGCCAGCAGCCTTCTGGGACTAGCGCGTTACAATGAGCAGTTCTTC. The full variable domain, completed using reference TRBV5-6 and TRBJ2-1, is DAGVTQSPTHLIKTRGQQVTLRCSPKSGHDTVSWYQQALGQGPQFIFQYYEEEERQRGNFPDRFSGHQFPNYSSELNVNALLLGDSALYLCASSLLGLARYNEQFFGPGTRLTVL.

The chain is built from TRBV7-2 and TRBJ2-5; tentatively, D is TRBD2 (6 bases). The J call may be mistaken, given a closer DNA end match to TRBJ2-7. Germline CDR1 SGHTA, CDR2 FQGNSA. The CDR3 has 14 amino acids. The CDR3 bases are TGTGCCAGCAGCCCCGGGACTCACCTTTACGAGCAGTACTTC. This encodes CASSPGTHLYEQYF.

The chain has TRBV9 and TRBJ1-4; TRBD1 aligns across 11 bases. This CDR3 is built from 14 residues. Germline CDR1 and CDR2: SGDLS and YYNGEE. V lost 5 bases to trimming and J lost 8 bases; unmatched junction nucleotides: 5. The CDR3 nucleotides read TGTGCCAGCAGTAGGACAGGGGGCCGGGAAAAACTGTTTTTT. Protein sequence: CASSRTGGREKLFF.

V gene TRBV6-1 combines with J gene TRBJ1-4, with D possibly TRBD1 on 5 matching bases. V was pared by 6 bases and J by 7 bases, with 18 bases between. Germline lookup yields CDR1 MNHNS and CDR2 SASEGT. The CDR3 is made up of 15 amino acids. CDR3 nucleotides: TGTGCCAGCAGGGGCTGGAAGCCTACAGGTGAAAAACTGTTTTTT. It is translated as CASRGWKPTGEKLFF.

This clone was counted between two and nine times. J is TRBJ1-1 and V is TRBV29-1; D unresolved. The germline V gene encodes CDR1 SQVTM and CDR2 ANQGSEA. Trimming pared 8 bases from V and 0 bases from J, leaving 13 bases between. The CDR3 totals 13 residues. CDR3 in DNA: TGCAGCTCAACCGGGATCGTGAACACTGAAGCTTTCTTT. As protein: CSSTGIVNTEAFF.

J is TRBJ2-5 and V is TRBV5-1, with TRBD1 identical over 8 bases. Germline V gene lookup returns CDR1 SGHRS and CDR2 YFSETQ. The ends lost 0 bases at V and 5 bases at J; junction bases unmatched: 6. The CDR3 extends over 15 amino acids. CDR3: CASSLARTGRETQYF. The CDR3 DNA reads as TGCGCCAGCAGCTTGGCCCGGACAGGGCGGGAGACCCAGTACTTC.

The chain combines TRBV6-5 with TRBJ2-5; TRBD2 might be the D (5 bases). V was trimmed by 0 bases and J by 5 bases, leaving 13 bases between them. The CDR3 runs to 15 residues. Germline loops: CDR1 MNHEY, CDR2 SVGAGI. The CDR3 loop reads CASSYSGDLYETQYF. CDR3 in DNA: TGTGCCAGCAGTTACTCGGGAGATTTGTACGAGACCCAGTACTTC.

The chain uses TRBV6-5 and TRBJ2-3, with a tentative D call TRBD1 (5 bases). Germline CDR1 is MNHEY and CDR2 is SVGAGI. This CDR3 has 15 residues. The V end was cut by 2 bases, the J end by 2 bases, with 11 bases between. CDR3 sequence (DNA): TGTGCCAGCAGTTACACCCTTGGGGCCACAGATACGCAGTATTTT. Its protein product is CASSYTLGATDTQYF.

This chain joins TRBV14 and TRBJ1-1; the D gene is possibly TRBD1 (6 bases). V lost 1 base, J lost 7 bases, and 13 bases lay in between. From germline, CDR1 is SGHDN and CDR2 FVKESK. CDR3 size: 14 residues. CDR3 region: CASSQGSQGFEAFF. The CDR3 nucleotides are TGTGCCAGCAGCCAAGGCTCACAGGGCTTTGAAGCTTTCTTT.

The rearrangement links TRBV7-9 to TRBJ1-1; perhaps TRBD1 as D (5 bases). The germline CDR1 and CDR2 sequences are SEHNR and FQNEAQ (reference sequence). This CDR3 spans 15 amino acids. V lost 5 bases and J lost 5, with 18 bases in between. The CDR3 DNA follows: TGTGCCAGCAGCCTAGATGGGGGACTAATTACTGAAGCTTTCTTT. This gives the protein CASSLDGGLITEAFF. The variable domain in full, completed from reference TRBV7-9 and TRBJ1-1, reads DTGVSQNPRHKITKRGQNVTFRCDPISEHNRLYWYRQTLGQGPEFLTYFQNEAQLEKSRLLSDRFSAERPKGSFSTLEIQRTEQGDSAMYLCASSLDGGLITEAFFGQGTRLTVV.

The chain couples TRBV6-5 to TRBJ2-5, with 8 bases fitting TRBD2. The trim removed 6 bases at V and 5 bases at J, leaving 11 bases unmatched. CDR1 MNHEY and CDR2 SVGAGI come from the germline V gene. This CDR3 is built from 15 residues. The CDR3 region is CASSVSGAPGETQYF. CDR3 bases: TGTGCCAGCAGCGTTAGCGGGGCCCCGGGGGAGACCCAGTACTTC.

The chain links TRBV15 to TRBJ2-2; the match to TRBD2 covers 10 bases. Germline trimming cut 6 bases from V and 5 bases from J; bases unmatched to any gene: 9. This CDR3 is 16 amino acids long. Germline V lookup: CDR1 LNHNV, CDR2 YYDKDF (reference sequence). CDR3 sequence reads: CATSKSGRAVTGELFF. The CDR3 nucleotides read TGTGCCACCAGTAAGAGCGGGAGGGCCGTGACCGGGGAGCTGTTTTTT.

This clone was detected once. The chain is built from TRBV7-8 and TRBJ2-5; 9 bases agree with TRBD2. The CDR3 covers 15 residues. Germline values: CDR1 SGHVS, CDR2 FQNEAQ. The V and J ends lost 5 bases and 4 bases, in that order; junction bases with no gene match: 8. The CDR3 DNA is TGTGCCAGCAGCGACCCCGGGACTAGCCTAGAGACCCAGTACTTC. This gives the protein CASSDPGTSLETQYF.

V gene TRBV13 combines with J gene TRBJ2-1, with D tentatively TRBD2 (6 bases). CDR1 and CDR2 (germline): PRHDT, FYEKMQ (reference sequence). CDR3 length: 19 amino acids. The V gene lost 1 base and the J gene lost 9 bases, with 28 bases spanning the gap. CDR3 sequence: CASSLVVGEERAGSGEQFF. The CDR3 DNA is TGTGCCAGCAGCTTAGTCGTGGGGGAGGAGCGGGCAGGTAGTGGTGAGCAGTTCTTC.

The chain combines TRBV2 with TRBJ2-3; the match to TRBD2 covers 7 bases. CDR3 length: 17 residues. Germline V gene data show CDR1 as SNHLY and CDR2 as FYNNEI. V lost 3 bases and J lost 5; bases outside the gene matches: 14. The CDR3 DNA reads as TGTGCCAGCAGTGATTGGGAGGGAGGAAGGGCGCGAGATACGCAGTATTTT. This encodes CASSDWEGGRARDTQYF.

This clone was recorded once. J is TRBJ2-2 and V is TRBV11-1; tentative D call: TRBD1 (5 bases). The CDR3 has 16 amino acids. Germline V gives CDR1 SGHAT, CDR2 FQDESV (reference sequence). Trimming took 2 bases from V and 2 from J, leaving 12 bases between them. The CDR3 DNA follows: TGTGCCAGCAGCTTACTAGGCAGGGCTAACACCGGGGAGCTGTTTTTT. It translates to CASSLLGRANTGELFF.

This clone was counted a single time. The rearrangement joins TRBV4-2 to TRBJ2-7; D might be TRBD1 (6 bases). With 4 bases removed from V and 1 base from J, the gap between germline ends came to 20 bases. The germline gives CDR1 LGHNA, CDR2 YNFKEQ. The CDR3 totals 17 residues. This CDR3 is CASSPESLQGLSYEQYF. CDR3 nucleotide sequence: TGTGCCAGCAGCCCGGAATCCTTACAGGGATTATCCTACGAGCAGTACTTC.

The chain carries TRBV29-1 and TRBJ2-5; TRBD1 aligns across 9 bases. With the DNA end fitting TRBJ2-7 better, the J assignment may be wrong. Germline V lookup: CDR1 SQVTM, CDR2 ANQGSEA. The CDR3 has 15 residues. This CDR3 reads CSVAPNRGLGYEQYF. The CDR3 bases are TGCAGCGTTGCCCCCAACAGGGGGCTAGGCTACGAGCAGTACTTC.